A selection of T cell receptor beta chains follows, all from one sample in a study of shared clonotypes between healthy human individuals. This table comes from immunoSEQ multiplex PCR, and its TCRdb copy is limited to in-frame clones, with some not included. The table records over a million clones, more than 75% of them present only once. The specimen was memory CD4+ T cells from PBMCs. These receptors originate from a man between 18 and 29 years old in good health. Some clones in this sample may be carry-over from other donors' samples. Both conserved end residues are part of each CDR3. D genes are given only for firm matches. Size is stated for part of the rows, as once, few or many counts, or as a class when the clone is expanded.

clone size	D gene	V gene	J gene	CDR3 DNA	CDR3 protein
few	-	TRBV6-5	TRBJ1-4	TGTGCCAGCAGGACGGGAGTAAATGAAAAACTGTTTTTT	CASRTGVNEKLFF
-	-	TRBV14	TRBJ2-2	TGTGCCAGCAGCCAAGATCGATACACCGGGGAGCTGTTTTTT	CASSQDRYTGELFF
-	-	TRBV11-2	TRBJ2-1	TGTGCCAGCAGCCTGGCACCCCCCAATGAGCAGTTCTTC	CASSLAPPNEQFF
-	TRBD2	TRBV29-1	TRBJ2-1	TGCAGCGTTGTTGGGGGACTAGGGTACAATGAGCAGTTCTTC	CSVVGGLGYNEQFF
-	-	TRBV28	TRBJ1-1	TGTGCCAGCAGTTCTTTAACGCGACTCGACAACCAGAACACTGAAGCTTTCTTT	CASSSLTRLDNQNTEAFF
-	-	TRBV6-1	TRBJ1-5	TGTGCCAGCAGTGCTCCGTTGGGGGAGTATAGCAATCAGCCCCAGCATTTT	CASSAPLGEYSNQPQHF
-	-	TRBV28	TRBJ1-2	TGTGCCAGCAGTTTAGGGGGGGCCATTGGCTACACCTTC	CASSLGGAIGYTF
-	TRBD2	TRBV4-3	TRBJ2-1	TGCGCCAGCAGCCAAGATTACAGCGGGACTGAGCAGTTCTTC	CASSQDYSGTEQFF
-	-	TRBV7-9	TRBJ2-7	TGTGCCAGCAGCTTAGTAGGAGTAGGGCCACAGTACTTC	CASSLVGVGPQYF
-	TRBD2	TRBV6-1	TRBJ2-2	TGTGCCAGCAGTGAACAACTAGCGGGAGTTACCGGGGAGCTGTTTTTT	CASSEQLAGVTGELFF
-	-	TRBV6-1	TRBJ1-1	TGTGCCAGCAGTAAGCATCAGGGGAACACTGAAGCTTTCTTT	CASSKHQGNTEAFF
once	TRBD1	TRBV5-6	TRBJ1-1	TGTGCCAGCAGCTTGGGGGACAGGGAGACTGAAGCTTTCTTT	CASSLGDRETEAFF
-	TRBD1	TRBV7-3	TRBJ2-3	TGTGCCAGCAGCCCGACCCGGGACAGGGGGGATACGCAGTATTTT	CASSPTRDRGDTQYF
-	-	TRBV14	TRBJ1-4	TGTGCCAGCAGCCAACTAGGGGAAGATGAAAAACTGTTTTTT	CASSQLGEDEKLFF
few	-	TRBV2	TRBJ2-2	TGTGCCAGCCGTAGAGTAGCGGACCCCACCGGGGAGCTGTTTTTT	CASRRVADPTGELFF
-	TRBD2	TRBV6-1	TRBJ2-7	TGTGCCAGCAGTGCCTCCTTCGTCGGCGGCGGGAGAGACTACGAGCAGTACTTC	CASSASFVGGGRDYEQYF